This T cell receptor beta chain was captured by sequencing in a study of blood T cell repertoires in COVID-19. Whole-study context: Sites across the United States, Italy and Spain contributed samples from acute and convalescent COVID-19. T cells, B-cell-depleted T cells, or PBMCs provided the cDNA or gDNA that served as material.

V was pared by 2 bases and J by 1 base, with 10 bases of the junction left unmatched. The CDR3 spans 19 residues. The germline CDR1 and CDR2 sequences are MDHEN and SYDVKM. In the authors' workflow: Amplified reference gene primers provided the basis for estimating nucleated cell counts. The data were produced by immunoSEQ multiplex PCR, yet TCRdb's version contains in-frame clones alone and is incomplete. V and J calls and clone size come straight from that table; D and trimming were deduced from the DNA. The sample shows about 75,000 clones, 74% of them seen only once. The clonotype comes from a human donor with acute or convalescent COVID-19. The donor label of this sample is uncertain. The rearrangement uses TRBV28 and TRBJ2-7; 14 bases align to TRBD2. Source material: peripheral blood. The CDR3 DNA is TGTGCCAGCAGTTTACCCCGACTAGCGGGAGGGCACAAATCCTACGAGCAGTACTTC. Encoded protein: CASSLPRLAGGHKSYEQYF.